This record covers a single TCR beta chain. These data come from a study of blood T cells in healthy people across ages. Healthy Caucasians from Russia aged about 6 to 100 served as donors. The CDR3 extends over 17 amino acids. Per the germline V gene, CDR1 is LGHNA and CDR2 is YSLEER. With V trimmed by 3 bases and J by 6 bases, 7 bases remained unmatched. Using a J-beta primer mix together with a sample-barcoded 5' primer, a second PCR was run for 7 to 11 cycles. TCRdb fed the 5' RACE reads into MiXCR, producing one record per CDR3 protein. In the table there are about 1.4 million distinct CDR3 sequences, approximately 59% of which are singletons.

Sample: blood. The chain employs TRBV4-3 and TRBJ2-3; 15 bases line up with TRBD2. This sequence originates from a man between 18 and 29 years old in good health. The CDR3 nucleotides read TGCGCCAGCAGCCAGAGGACTAGCGGGGGGGTGGCGGATACGCAGTATTTT. It codes for CASSQRTSGGVADTQYF.